The rows below give T cell receptor beta chains drawn from one sample of a study of OX40 agonist ivuxolimab in advanced cancers. This table comes from immunoSEQ multiplex PCR, and its TCRdb copy is limited to in-frame clones, with some not included. The data show 60,000 to 75,000 clones, 80% to 90% seen once. The specimen was CD4+ or CD8+ T cells sorted from blood, collected in a trial of the OX40 agonist ivuxolimab. Every receptor here comes from an adult with an advanced solid tumor such as melanoma, head and neck, liver or kidney cancer. Both conserved end residues are part of each CDR3. A D gene is named only where the DNA matches it firmly. A clone size is listed for some rows: how often the clone was seen (once, few, many), or a class if it is expanded.

j_call clone_size d_call v_call cdr3_aa cdr3_nt
TRBJ1-6 many . TRBV2 CASLLRSSSHSPLHF TGTGCCAGCCTACTTAGGAGCTCGAGCCATTCACCCCTCCACTTT
TRBJ2-3 . TRBD2 TRBV5-1 CASSRTSGGTDTQYF TGCGCCAGCAGCAGGACTAGCGGAGGCACAGATACGCAGTATTTT
TRBJ1-5 . . TRBV7-5 CVIDYRGTGFDQPQHF TGTGTCATAGACTACAGGGGGACAGGGTTCGACCAGCCCCAGCATTTT
TRBJ2-7 . TRBD1 TRBV5-4 CASSPFDRAYEQYF TGTGCCAGCAGCCCATTCGACAGGGCCTACGAGCAGTACTTC
TRBJ2-3 . . TRBV5-1 CASSLARITDTQYF TGCGCCAGCAGCTTGGCCAGAATTACAGATACGCAGTATTTT
TRBJ2-1 . . TRBV29-1 CSVEGEESYNEQFF TGCAGCGTTGAAGGTGAAGAAAGCTACAATGAGCAGTTCTTC
TRBJ2-6 . . TRBV27 CASKAGANVLTF TGTGCCAGCAAGGCCGGGGCCAACGTCCTGACTTTC
TRBJ2-5 . . TRBV7-7 CASSLAGAPREETQYF TGTGCCAGCAGCTTAGCCGGGGCCCCCAGGGAGGAGACCCAGTACTTC
TRBJ2-3 . TRBD1 TRBV2 CASHLDRVTDTQYF TGTGCCAGCCATCTAGACAGGGTTACAGATACGCAGTATTTT
TRBJ2-1 . TRBD1 TRBV5-4 CASSRDSSYNEQFF TGTGCCAGCAGCAGGGACAGCTCCTACAATGAGCAGTTCTTC
TRBJ1-3 . . TRBV5-1 CASSLGAGEGNTIYF TGCGCCAGCAGCTTGGGGGCAGGGGAAGGAAACACCATATATTTT
TRBJ1-1 . . TRBV5-4 CASSLAGANTEAFF TGTGCCAGCAGCTTGGCAGGGGCGAACACTGAAGCTTTCTTT